The 14 T cell receptor beta chains listed next were all sequenced from one sample in a study of T cell repertoires in cytomegalovirus infection (dated by TCRdb to the late 2010s). The reads were generated on an Illumina HiSeq 1500. TCRdb passed the public sequencing reads through fastp at Q25 and MiXCR, retaining productive beta sequences. Entries are consolidated by CDR3 protein sequence, retaining the most common genes and DNA. This sample lists some 900,000 distinct CDR3 sequences; 32% were detected once. Roughly 12% of the sample comes from the top ten. These TCRs are of unknown antigen specificity. Read against the paper, the sample's treatment or condition label means: in vitro stimulation with specific CMV peptide epitopes to enrich CMV-specific T cells. The input for sequencing was cultured CD8+ T cells from PBMCs, taken from culture after CMV antigen stimulation. The source is a human donor in good health (CMV status not recorded). Some clones in this sample may be carry-over from other donors' samples.

This clonotype was detected a few times. The J gene is TRBJ2-2, the V gene TRBV6-5; D may correspond to TRBD1 or TRBD2 (5 bases each). Trimming took off 0 bases at V and 3 bases at J, with 14 bases between the two ends. This CDR3 spans 17 amino acids. CDR1 MNHEY and CDR2 SVGAGI come from the germline V gene. CDR3 in DNA: TGTGCCAGCAGTTACTCGATTACGGGGCGCGACACCGGGGAGCTGTTTTTT. This encodes CASSYSITGRDTGELFF.

The V and J genes are TRBV12-3 or TRBV12-4 and TRBJ2-5; TRBD1 matches 7 bases. CDR3 length: 14 residues. V was pared by 7 bases and J by 2 bases, with 7 bases of the junction left unmatched. CDR3 coding DNA: TGTGCCAGCAATACGGACAGGCGTCAAGAGACCCAGTACTTC. Residues: CASNTDRRQETQYF.

The genes are TRBV10-3 and TRBJ2-1; TRBD2 matches 16 bases. The length of the CDR3 is 16 residues. With V trimmed by 10 bases and J by 5 bases, 8 bases remained unmatched. Germline loops: CDR1 ENHRY, CDR2 SYGVKD. In DNA, the CDR3 is TGTGCCACCGGGACTAGCGGGGGGGCCAGGGACAATGAGCAGTTCTTC. Translation gives CATGTSGGARDNEQFF.

In regard to this clonotype: The junction differs from germline at one of its ends, possibly a read error. This chain joins TRBV6-5 and TRBJ2-2; D is uncertain. CDR1 is MNHEY and CDR2 is SVGAGI in the germline V gene. The CDR3 covers 14 residues. The CDR3 is CASSYSIATEELFF. DNA of the CDR3: TGTGCCAGCAGTTACTCGATTGCCACCGAGGAGCTGTTTTTT.

This clonotype occurred a few times. The V call is TRBV7-9, the J call TRBJ2-1, with 8 bases aligning to TRBD2. Germline V lookup: CDR1 SEHNR, CDR2 FQNEAQ (reference sequence). CDR3 length: 18 amino acids. Losses at the gene ends were 4 bases for V and 2 bases for J; bases not matched to a gene: 13. This chain's CDR3 is CASSSGPTGGGAYNEQFF. The CDR3 nucleotides read TGTGCCAGCAGCTCCGGACCCACCGGGGGGGGGGCCTACAATGAGCAGTTCTTC.

The rearrangement joins TRBV11-1 to TRBJ1-1, with TRBD1 matching over 9 bases. The ends lost 1 base at V and 6 bases at J; junction bases unmatched: 12. Germline V lookup: CDR1 SGHAT, CDR2 FQDESV (reference sequence). The CDR3 runs to 17 residues. The CDR3 sequence is CASSLGKPDRGGPEAFF. In DNA, the CDR3 is TGTGCCAGCAGCTTAGGAAAACCGGACAGGGGAGGACCTGAAGCTTTCTTT.

This clonotype was seen only a few times. This chain links TRBV27 with TRBJ2-3; possibly TRBD2 for D (7 bases). Trimming took off 7 bases at V and 1 base at J, with 18 bases between the two ends. CDR1 MNHEY and CDR2 SMNVEV come from the germline V gene (reference sequence). The CDR3 totals 16 residues. Here the CDR3 reads CASTLRGGGGTDTQYF. CDR3 nucleotide sequence: TGTGCCAGCACCCTTAGAGGGGGGGGCGGCACAGATACGCAGTATTTT.

This clonotype was found a few times. The CDR3 DNA reads as TGTGCCAGCAGTTTTTGGGCATTGGGGGCTAAGCATAGCAATCAGCCCCAGCATTTT. Protein: CASSFWALGAKHSNQPQHF. This chain joins TRBV12-3 or TRBV12-4 and TRBJ1-5; D possibly corresponds to TRBD1 (6 bases). This CDR3 has 19 amino acids. Trimming removed 3 bases at V and 0 bases at J, with 21 bases between.

This clonotype was picked up a small number of times. This chain joins TRBV6-6 and TRBJ1-2, with D uncertain. This CDR3 region has 17 residues. V was cut by 0 bases and J by 0 bases, with 14 bases left in between. In germline, CDR1 is MNHNY, CDR2 SVGAGI (reference sequence). The CDR3 nucleotides are TGTGCCAGCAGTTACTCGATTGTGGAAGCGGCTAACTATGGCTACACCTTC. Encoded protein: CASSYSIVEAANYGYTF.

This clonotype has at least ten counts. V usage is TRBV7-2 and J usage is TRBJ1-3; D not resolved. The CDR3 has 16 amino acids. Trimming took 2 bases from V and 0 from J, leaving 11 bases between them. CDR1 and CDR2 from the germline V gene are SGHTA and FQGNSA. This CDR3 reads CASSLNPQSSGNTIYF. In nucleotides, the CDR3 is TGTGCCAGCAGCTTAAACCCCCAGAGCTCTGGAAACACCATATATTTT.

The chain recombines TRBV24-1 with TRBJ2-1; no clear D gene. V lost 1 base to trimming and J lost 12 bases, with 6 bases between them. Looked up from germline, CDR1 is KGHDR and CDR2 is SFDVKD. The CDR3 is 11 amino acids. The CDR3 DNA sequence: TGTGCCACCAGTGATTTAATGGGGCAGTTCTTC. Residues: CATSDLMGQFF.

This chain's CDR3 is CASSSSPGNQPQHF. The CDR3 DNA follows: TGTGCCAGCAGCTCCTCGCCCGGCAATCAGCCCCAGCATTTT. This chain links TRBV7-6 with TRBJ1-5; D gene uncertain. The CDR3 spans 14 residues. Trimming removed 4 bases at V and 2 bases at J, with 9 bases between. Germline assignment: CDR1 SGHVS and CDR2 FNYEAQ.

The rearrangement links TRBV29-1 to TRBJ2-2; D unresolved. The V end was cut by 5 bases, the J end by 7 bases, with 8 bases between. Per germline, CDR1 SQVTM and CDR2 ANQGSEA. The CDR3 covers 11 residues. The CDR3 DNA reads as TGCAGCGTTTCGACCCGCGGGGAGCTGTTTTTT. Its protein product is CSVSTRGELFF.

This clonotype came up many times. This chain uses TRBV7-2 with TRBJ1-5; no firm D call. The CDR3 covers 16 residues. V lost 2 bases to trimming and J lost 1 base, with 12 bases between them. The germline gives CDR1 SGHTA, CDR2 FQGNSA. The CDR3 DNA follows: TGTGCCAGCAGCTTATTTGGCCTGGACAGCAATCAGCCCCAGCATTTT. Encoded protein: CASSLFGLDSNQPQHF.